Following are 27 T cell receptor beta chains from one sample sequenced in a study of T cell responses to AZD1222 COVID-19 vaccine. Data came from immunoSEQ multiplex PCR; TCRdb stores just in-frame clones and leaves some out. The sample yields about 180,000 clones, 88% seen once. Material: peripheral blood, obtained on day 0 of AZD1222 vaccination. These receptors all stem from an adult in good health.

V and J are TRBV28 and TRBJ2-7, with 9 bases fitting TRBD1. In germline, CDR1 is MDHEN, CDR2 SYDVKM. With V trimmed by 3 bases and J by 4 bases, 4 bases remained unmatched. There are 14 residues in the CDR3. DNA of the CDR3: TGTGCCAGCAGTTTGGGACAGGGCCAATACGAGCAGTACTTC. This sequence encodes CASSLGQGQYEQYF.

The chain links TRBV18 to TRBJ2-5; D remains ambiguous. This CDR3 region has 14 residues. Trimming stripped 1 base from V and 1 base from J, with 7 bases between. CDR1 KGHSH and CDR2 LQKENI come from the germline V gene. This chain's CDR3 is CASSPQSSQETQYF. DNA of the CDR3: TGTGCCAGCTCACCACAGTCCAGCCAAGAGACCCAGTACTTC.

CDR3 coding DNA: TGCGCCAGCAGCTTGGTTAGGGTGGGGGTCAGTCAGCCCCAGCATTTT. Translated, it gives CASSLVRVGVSQPQHF. The rearrangement uses TRBV5-1 and TRBJ1-5, with D possibly being TRBD1 (5 bases). CDR1 is SGHRS and CDR2 is YFSETQ in the germline V gene. Trimming took 0 bases from V and 6 from J, leaving 16 bases between them. This CDR3 comprises 16 residues.

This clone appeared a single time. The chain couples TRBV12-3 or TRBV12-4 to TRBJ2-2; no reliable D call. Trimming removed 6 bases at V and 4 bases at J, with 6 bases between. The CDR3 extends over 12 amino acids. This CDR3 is CASRWITGELFF. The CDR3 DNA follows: TGTGCCAGCAGGTGGATCACCGGGGAGCTGTTTTTT.

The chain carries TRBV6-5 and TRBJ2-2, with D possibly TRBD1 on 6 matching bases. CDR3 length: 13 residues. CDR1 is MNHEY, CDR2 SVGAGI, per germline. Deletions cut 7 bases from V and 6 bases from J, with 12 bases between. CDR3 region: CASKVAGAGELFF. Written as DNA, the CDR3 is TGTGCCAGCAAAGTCGCAGGGGCCGGGGAGCTGTTTTTT.

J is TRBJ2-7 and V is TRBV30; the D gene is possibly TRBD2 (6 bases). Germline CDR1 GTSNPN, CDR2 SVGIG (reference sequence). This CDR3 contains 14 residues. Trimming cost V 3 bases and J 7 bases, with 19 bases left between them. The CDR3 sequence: CAWSPVRDFGEQYF. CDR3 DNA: TGTGCCTGGAGCCCTGTCAGGGACTTTGGGGAGCAGTACTTC.

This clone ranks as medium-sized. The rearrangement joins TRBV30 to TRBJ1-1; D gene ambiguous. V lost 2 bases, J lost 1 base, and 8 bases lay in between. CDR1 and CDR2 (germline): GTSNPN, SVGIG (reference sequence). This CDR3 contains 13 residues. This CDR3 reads CAWSHIGNTEAFF. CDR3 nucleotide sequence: TGTGCCTGGAGTCACATTGGGAACACTGAAGCTTTCTTT.

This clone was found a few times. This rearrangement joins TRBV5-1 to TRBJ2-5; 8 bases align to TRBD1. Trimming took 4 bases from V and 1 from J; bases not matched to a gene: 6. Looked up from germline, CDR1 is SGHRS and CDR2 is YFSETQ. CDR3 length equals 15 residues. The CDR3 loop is CASSLGTGPQETQYF. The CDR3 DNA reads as TGCGCCAGCAGCCTAGGGACAGGTCCCCAAGAGACCCAGTACTTC.

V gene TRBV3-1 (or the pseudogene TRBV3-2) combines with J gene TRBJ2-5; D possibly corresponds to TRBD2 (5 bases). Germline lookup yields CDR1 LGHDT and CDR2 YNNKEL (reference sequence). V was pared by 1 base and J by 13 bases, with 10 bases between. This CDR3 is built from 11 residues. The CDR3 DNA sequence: TGTGCCAGCAGCCAAGCGTCTAGCCCGTACTTC. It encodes CASSQASSPYF.

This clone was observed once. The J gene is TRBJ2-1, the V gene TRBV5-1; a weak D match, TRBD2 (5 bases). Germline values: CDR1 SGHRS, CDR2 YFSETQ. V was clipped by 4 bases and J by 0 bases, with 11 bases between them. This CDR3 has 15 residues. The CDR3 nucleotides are TGCGCCAGCAGCCTCGAGGGCAGCTCCTACAATGAGCAGTTCTTC. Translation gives CASSLEGSSYNEQFF.

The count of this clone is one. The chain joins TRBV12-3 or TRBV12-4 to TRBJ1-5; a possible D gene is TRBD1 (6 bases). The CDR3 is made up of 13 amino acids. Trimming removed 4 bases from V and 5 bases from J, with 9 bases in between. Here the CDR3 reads CASSSGGDQPQHF. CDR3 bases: TGTGCCAGCAGTTCTGGGGGCGATCAGCCCCAGCATTTT.

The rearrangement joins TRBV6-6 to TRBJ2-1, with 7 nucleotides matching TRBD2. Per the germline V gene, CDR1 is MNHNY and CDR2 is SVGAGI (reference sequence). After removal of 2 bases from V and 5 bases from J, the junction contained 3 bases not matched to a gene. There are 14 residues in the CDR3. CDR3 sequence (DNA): TGTGCCAGCAGTTACCCGGGGGGAAACAATGAGCAGTTCTTC. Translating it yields CASSYPGGNNEQFF.

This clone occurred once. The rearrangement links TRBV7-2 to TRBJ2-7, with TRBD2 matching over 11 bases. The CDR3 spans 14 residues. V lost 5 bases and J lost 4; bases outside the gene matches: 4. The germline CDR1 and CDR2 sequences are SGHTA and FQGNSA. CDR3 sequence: CASSQGLAAYEQYF. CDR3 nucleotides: TGTGCCAGCAGCCAGGGACTAGCGGCATACGAGCAGTACTTC.

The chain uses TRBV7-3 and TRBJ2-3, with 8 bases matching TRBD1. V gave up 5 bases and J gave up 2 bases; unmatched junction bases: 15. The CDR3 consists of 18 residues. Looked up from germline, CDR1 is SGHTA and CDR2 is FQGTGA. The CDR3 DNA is TGTGCCAGCAGCCCACTACCCTGGGGGACAGGCTCCACAGATACGCAGTATTTT. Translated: CASSPLPWGTGSTDTQYF.

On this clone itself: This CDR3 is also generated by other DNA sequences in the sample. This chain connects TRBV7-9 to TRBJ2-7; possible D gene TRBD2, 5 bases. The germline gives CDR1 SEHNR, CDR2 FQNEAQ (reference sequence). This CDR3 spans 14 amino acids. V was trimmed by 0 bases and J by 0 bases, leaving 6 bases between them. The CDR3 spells CASSLAGSSYEQYF. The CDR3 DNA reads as TGTGCCAGCAGCTTAGCGGGGAGCTCCTACGAGCAGTACTTC.

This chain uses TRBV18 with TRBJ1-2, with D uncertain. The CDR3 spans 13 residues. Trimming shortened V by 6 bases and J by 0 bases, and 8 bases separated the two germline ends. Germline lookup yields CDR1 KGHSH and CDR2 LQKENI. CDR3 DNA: TGTGCCAGCTCTCCCGGGTCTAACTATGGCTACACCTTC. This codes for CASSPGSNYGYTF.

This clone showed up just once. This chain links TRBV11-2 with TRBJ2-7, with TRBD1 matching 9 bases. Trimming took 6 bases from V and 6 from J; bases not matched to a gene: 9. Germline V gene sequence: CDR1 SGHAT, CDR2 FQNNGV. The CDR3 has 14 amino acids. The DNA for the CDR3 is TGTGCCAGCAGAACGACAGGGGGATTGAGCGAGCAGTACTTC. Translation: CASRTTGGLSEQYF.

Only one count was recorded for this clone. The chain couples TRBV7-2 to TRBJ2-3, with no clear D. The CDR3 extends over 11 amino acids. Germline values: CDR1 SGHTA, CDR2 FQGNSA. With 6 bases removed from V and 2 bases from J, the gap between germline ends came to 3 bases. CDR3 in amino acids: CASSYTDTQYF. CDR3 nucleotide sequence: TGTGCCAGCAGTTACACAGATACGCAGTATTTT.

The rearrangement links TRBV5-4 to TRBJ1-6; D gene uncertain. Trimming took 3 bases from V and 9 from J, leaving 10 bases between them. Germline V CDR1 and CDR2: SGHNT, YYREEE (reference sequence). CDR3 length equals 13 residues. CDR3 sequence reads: CASSYTDASPLHF. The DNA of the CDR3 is TGTGCCAGCAGCTATACAGATGCTTCACCCCTCCACTTT. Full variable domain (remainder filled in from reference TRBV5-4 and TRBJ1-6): ETGVTQSPTHLIKTRGQQVTLRCSSQSGHNTVSWYQQALGQGPQFIFQYYREEENGRGNFPPRFSGLQFPNYSSELNVNALELDDSALYLCASSYTDASPLHFGNGTRLTVT.

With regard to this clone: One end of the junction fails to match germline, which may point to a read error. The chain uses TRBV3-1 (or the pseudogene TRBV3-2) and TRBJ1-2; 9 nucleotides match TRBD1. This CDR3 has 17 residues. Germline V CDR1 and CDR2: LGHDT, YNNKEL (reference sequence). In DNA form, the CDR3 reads TGTGCCAGCAGCCAATGGGAACAGGGGGCTTTTCACTATAGCTACACCTTC. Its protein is CASSQWEQGAFHYSYTF.

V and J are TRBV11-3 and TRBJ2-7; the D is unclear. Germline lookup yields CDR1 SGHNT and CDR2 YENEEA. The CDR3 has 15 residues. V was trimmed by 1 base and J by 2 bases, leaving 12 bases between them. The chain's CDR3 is CASSLGGRAPYEQYF. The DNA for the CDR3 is TGTGCCAGCAGCTTAGGCGGCAGAGCTCCCTACGAGCAGTACTTC. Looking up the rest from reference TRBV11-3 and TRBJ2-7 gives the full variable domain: EAGVVQSPRYKIIEKKQPVAFWCNPISGHNTLYWYLQNLGQGPELLIRYENEEAVDDSQLPKDRFSAERLKGVDSTLKIQPAELGDSAVYLCASSLGGRAPYEQYFGPGTRLTVT.

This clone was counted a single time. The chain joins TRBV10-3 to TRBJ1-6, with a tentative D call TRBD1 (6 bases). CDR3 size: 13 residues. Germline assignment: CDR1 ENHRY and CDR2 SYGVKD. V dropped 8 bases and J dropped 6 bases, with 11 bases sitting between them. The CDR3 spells CAIGTSGNSPLHF. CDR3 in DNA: TGTGCCATCGGGACATCGGGTAATTCACCCCTCCACTTT.

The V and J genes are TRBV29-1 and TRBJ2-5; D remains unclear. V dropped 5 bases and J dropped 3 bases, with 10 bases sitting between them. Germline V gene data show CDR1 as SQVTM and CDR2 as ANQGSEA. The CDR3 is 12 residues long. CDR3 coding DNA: TGCAGCGTTCGTTTGGTAAAAGAGACCCAGTACTTC. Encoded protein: CSVRLVKETQYF. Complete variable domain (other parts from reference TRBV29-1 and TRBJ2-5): SAVISQKPSRDICQRGTSLTIQCQVDSQVTMMFWYRQQPGQSLTLIATANQGSEATYESGFVIDKFPISRPNLTFSTLTVSNMSPEDSSIYLCSVRLVKETQYFGPGTRLLVL.

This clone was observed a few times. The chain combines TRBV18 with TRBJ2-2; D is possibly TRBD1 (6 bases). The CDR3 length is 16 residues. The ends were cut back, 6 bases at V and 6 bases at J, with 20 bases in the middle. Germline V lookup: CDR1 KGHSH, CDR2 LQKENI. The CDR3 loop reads CASSTGLSVSAGELFF. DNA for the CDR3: TGTGCCAGCTCTACAGGGTTATCTGTGAGTGCCGGGGAGCTGTTTTTT. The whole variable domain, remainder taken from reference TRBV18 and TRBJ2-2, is NAGVMQNPRHLVRRRGQEARLRCSPMKGHSHVYWYRQLPEEGLKFMVYLQKENIIDESGMPKERFSAEFPKEGPSILRIQQVVRGDSAAYFCASSTGLSVSAGELFFGEGSRLTVL.

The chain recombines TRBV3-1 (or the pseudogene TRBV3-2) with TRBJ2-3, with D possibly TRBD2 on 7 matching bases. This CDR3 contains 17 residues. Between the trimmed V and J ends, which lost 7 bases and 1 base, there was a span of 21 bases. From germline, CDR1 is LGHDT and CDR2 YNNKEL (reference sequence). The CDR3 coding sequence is TGTGCCAGCAAGGGGGGCCCCAGCGGGGTTGGCACAGATACGCAGTATTTT. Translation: CASKGGPSGVGTDTQYF.

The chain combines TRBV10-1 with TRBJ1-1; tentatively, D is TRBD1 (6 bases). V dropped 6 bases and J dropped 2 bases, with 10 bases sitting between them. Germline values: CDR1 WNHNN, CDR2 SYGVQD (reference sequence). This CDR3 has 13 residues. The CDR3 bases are TGCGCCAGCAGCAACAGGGCAAACACTGAAGCTTTCTTT. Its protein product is CASSNRANTEAFF.

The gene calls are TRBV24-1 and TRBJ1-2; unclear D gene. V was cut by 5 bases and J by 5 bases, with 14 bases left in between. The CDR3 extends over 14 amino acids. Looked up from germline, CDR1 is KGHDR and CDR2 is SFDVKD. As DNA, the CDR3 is TGTGCCACCAGTGCCGGGCCCCCGGGGTATGGCTACACCTTC. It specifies CATSAGPPGYGYTF.